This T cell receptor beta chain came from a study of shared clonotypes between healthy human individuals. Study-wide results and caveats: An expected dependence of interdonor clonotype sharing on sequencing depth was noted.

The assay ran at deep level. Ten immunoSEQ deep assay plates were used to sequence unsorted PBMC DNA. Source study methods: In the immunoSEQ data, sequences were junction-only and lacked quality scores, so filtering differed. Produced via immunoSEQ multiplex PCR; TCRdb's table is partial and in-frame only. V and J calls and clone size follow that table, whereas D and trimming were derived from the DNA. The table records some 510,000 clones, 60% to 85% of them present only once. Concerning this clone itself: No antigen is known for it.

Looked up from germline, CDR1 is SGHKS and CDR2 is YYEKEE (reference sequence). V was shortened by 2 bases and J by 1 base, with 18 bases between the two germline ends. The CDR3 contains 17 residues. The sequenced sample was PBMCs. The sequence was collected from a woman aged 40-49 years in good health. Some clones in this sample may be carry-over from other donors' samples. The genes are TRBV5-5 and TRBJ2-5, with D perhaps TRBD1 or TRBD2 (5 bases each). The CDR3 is CASSFDPSGGAQETQYF. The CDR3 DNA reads TGTGCCAGCAGCTTCGACCCGAGTGGGGGAGCCCAAGAGACCCAGTACTTC. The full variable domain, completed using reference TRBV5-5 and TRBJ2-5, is DAGVTQSPTHLIKTRGQQVTLRCSPISGHKSVSWYQQVLGQGPQFIFQYYEKEERGRGNFPDRFSARQFPNYSSELNVNALLLGDSALYLCASSFDPSGGAQETQYFGPGTRLLVL.